Below are 25 T cell receptor beta chains sequenced from a single sample in a study of T cells after yellow fever vaccination. TCRdb used MiXCR to reprocess the 5' RACE reads, holding one entry per CDR3 protein. The profile shows about 74,000 distinct CDR3 sequences, approximately 6.5% of them singletons. The source was CD8+ T cells sorted from PBMCs, collected 5 days after the first yellow fever vaccination. These receptors all come from a man aged 18 to 30 who received the YFV17D yellow fever vaccine.

V gene TRBV29-1 combines with J gene TRBJ2-7, with 8 positions matching TRBD1. Germline V gene lookup returns CDR1 SQVTM and CDR2 ANQGSEA. The CDR3 spans 13 residues. V shed 3 bases, J shed 6 bases, and the junction held 7 bases outside the gene matches. CDR3 loop: CSVDQAGGPEQYF. As DNA, the CDR3 is TGCAGCGTTGATCAGGCAGGGGGCCCCGAGCAGTACTTC.

CDR3 nucleotide sequence: TGTGCCAGCAGCTTAGCAGGACAGGGATTGGAGACCCAGTACTTC. Protein product: CASSLAGQGLETQYF. The chain carries TRBV7-9 and TRBJ2-5, with 8 positions matching TRBD1. After removal of 0 bases from V and 5 bases from J, the junction contained 5 bases not matched to a gene. The CDR3 covers 15 residues. From germline, CDR1 is SEHNR and CDR2 FQNEAQ (reference sequence).

This clonotype was recorded at least ten times. The chain employs TRBV19 and TRBJ1-2; no definite D call. V was pared by 7 bases and J by 6 bases, with 6 bases between. The V gene's germline CDR1 is LNHDA and CDR2 SQIVND (reference sequence). The CDR3 length is 10 residues. The DNA of the CDR3 is TGTGCCAGTAAAGGGAATGGCTACACCTTC. Amino acid sequence: CASKGNGYTF.

The chain recombines TRBV19 with TRBJ1-5; tentatively, D is TRBD1 (5 bases). This CDR3 has 16 amino acids. The V end lost 3 bases, the J end lost 7 bases, and 19 bases lay between the germline ends. CDR1 is LNHDA, CDR2 SQIVND, per germline (reference sequence). The CDR3 here is CASSIWGTGLGQPQHF. Written as DNA, the CDR3 is TGTGCCAGTAGTATTTGGGGAACAGGACTGGGACAGCCCCAGCATTTT. Drawing the rest from reference TRBV19 and TRBJ1-5, the complete variable domain is DGGITQSPKYLFRKEGQNVTLSCEQNLNHDAMYWYRQDPGQGLRLIYYSQIVNDFQKGDIAEGYSVSREKKESFPLTVTSAQKNPTAFYLCASSIWGTGLGQPQHFGDGTRLSIL.

This clonotype appeared a few times. The rearrangement joins TRBV20-1 to TRBJ1-2; unclear D gene. CDR1 DFQATT and CDR2 SNEGSKA come from the germline V gene (reference sequence). The CDR3 extends over 15 amino acids. The V gene lost 1 base and the J gene lost 4 bases, with 16 bases spanning the gap. In nucleotides, the CDR3 is TGCAGTGCTAGAGTATTGCCTAGGGAGAGCTATGGCTACACCTTC. It is translated as CSARVLPRESYGYTF.

The genes are TRBV4-3 and TRBJ2-5, with TRBD2 matching over 10 bases. The trim removed 4 bases at V and 5 bases at J, leaving 10 bases unmatched. Germline V gives CDR1 LGHNA, CDR2 YSLEER. The CDR3 totals 16 residues. The CDR3 loop is CASSLAAGGPGETQYF. CDR3 bases: TGCGCCAGCAGCCTAGCAGCGGGGGGGCCTGGGGAGACCCAGTACTTC.

This clonotype has at least ten counts. This chain connects TRBV12-3 or TRBV12-4 to TRBJ2-3, with a possible D match to TRBD1 (6 bases). Deletions cut 7 bases from V and 2 bases from J, with 16 bases between. The CDR3 extends over 15 amino acids. Here the CDR3 DNA reads TGTGCCAGCACCCCCCGGCAGGGGAACACAGATACGCAGTATTTT. Its protein is CASTPRQGNTDTQYF.

This clonotype has ten or more counts. The chain joins TRBV12-3 or TRBV12-4 to TRBJ2-3; 7 bases map to TRBD1. Losses at the gene ends were 6 bases for V and 0 bases for J; bases not matched to a gene: 15. The CDR3 runs 18 residues. CDR3 protein: CASRQEEVGTASTDTQYF. Here the CDR3 DNA reads TGTGCCAGCAGACAGGAAGAGGTCGGGACAGCTAGCACAGATACGCAGTATTTT.

The V and J genes are TRBV6-1 and TRBJ2-7, with 8 bases fitting TRBD1. Germline V gives CDR1 MNHNS, CDR2 SASEGT. Unmatched junction bases numbered 10, after V lost 6 bases and J lost 3 bases. The CDR3 totals 15 residues. CDR3 nucleotides: TGTGCCAGCAGCCCCGGAGATACAGGGGGCTACGAGCAGTACGTC. Translation: CASSPGDTGGYEQYV.

The genes are TRBV15 and TRBJ2-5; the D gene is possibly TRBD2 (6 bases). Deletions cut 0 bases from V and 4 bases from J, with 9 bases between. The CDR3 loop spans 14 amino acids. In germline, CDR1 is LNHNV, CDR2 YYDKDF (reference sequence). The CDR3 sequence: CATSRERGGETQYF. The DNA of the CDR3 is TGTGCCACCAGCAGAGAACGGGGAGGAGAGACCCAGTACTTC.

This clonotype turned up a few times. The genes are TRBV15 and TRBJ2-7, with 8 positions matching TRBD1. Unmatched junction bases numbered 4, after V lost 1 base and J lost 5 bases. The germline V gene encodes CDR1 LNHNV and CDR2 YYDKDF (reference sequence). The CDR3 is 14 residues long. In DNA, the CDR3 is TGTGCCACCAGCAGAGTGGACAGGGAGGACGAGCAGTACTTC. It is translated as CATSRVDREDEQYF.

This clonotype was recorded many times. This chain connects TRBV19 to TRBJ2-2; weak D call: TRBD2 (5 bases). Germline loops: CDR1 LNHDA, CDR2 SQIVND (reference sequence). The ends were cut back, 4 bases at V and 9 bases at J, with 15 bases in the middle. The CDR3 is 14 amino acids. CDR3 DNA: TGTGCCAGTAGTACCGGACCCCGGGGTCGGGAGCTGTTTTTT. It yields the protein CASSTGPRGRELFF.

The V call is TRBV12-3 or TRBV12-4, the J call TRBJ2-1, with 7 nucleotides matching TRBD1. This CDR3 is 15 amino acids long. V lost 3 bases, J lost 8 bases, and 10 bases stayed unmatched. The CDR3 DNA reads as TGTGCCAGCAGTTTCTTAGGGGGCAGCTCCGATGAGCAGTTCTTC. Translated, it gives CASSFLGGSSDEQFF.

This chain joins TRBV20-1 and TRBJ2-1; TRBD2 agrees at 9 bases. With V trimmed by 3 bases and J by 8 bases, 5 bases remained unmatched. CDR1 and CDR2 from the germline V gene are DFQATT and SNEGSKA (reference sequence). The CDR3 spans 13 residues. This CDR3 reads CSASSGGVYEQFF. Here the CDR3 DNA reads TGCAGTGCTAGTAGCGGGGGCGTGTATGAGCAGTTCTTC.

This clonotype was recorded at least ten times. The chain couples TRBV20-1 to TRBJ2-1; 7 bases match TRBD1. Germline V CDR1 and CDR2: DFQATT, SNEGSKA (reference sequence). Trimming at V came to 3 bases and at J to 0 bases, leaving 2 bases not matched to a gene. The CDR3 is 14 amino acids. CDR3 sequence reads: CSASGTDSYNEQFF. The CDR3 region has the DNA TGCAGTGCTAGCGGGACAGACTCCTACAATGAGCAGTTCTTC.

V is TRBV11-3 and J is TRBJ2-3, with 11 bases lining up with TRBD2. This CDR3 region has 15 residues. The germline V gene has CDR1 SGHNT and CDR2 YENEEA. Trimming removed 4 bases from V and 2 bases from J; junction bases left unmatched: 2. CDR3 sequence (DNA): TGTGCCAGCAGCTCTAGCGGGGGGCTCACAGATACGCAGTATTTT. As protein: CASSSSGGLTDTQYF. The full variable domain, in which reference TRBV11-3 and TRBJ2-3 provide the parts outside the CDR3, is EAGVVQSPRYKIIEKKQPVAFWCNPISGHNTLYWYLQNLGQGPELLIRYENEEAVDDSQLPKDRFSAERLKGVDSTLKIQPAELGDSAVYLCASSSSGGLTDTQYFGPGTRLTVL.

This chain links TRBV12-3 or TRBV12-4 with TRBJ2-3; 9 nucleotides line up with TRBD1. Unmatched junction bases numbered 4, after V lost 3 bases and J lost 0 bases. CDR3 length equals 16 residues. CDR3 in amino acids: CASSLAGTGSTDTQYF. The CDR3, as DNA: TGTGCCAGCAGTTTGGCCGGGACAGGGAGCACAGATACGCAGTATTTT.

The CDR3 DNA reads TGTGCCAGCAGTGCCGGCATGAAGCTTGTGTTGGATACGCAGTATTTT. Translated, it gives CASSAGMKLVLDTQYF. This chain joins TRBV27 and TRBJ2-3; D is undetermined. Trimming took off 5 bases at V and 6 bases at J, with 21 bases between the two ends. There are 16 residues in the CDR3. Germline-derived CDR1 and CDR2 are MNHEY and SMNVEV (reference sequence).

The sample holds a few counts of this clonotype. The V and J genes are TRBV21-1 and TRBJ1-6; the table names TRBD1, a call not compared with the DNA. TRBV21-1 is annotated as a pseudogene. The CDR3 spans 14 residues. The CDR3 DNA follows: TGTGCCACTAGCCACCCGGGGAAAAATTCACCCCTCCACTTT. Protein sequence: CATSHPGKNSPLHF.

This clonotype was picked up a small number of times. J is TRBJ2-7 and V is TRBV7-9; D is ambiguous. Germline lookup yields CDR1 SEHNR and CDR2 FQNEAQ (reference sequence). The CDR3 loop spans 12 amino acids. V was shortened by 5 bases and J by 1 base, with 6 bases between the two germline ends. The CDR3 DNA follows: TGTGCCAGCAGCCCCCTTTCCTACGAGCAGTACTTC. Its translation is CASSPLSYEQYF.

There are a few counts of this clonotype. The chain joins TRBV27 to TRBJ1-3; 9 nucleotides line up with TRBD1. The ends lost 0 bases at V and 2 bases at J; junction bases unmatched: 2. This CDR3 region has 16 residues. Germline CDR1 and CDR2: MNHEY and SMNVEV (reference sequence). The CDR3 sequence: CASSLSWTGAGNTIYF. CDR3 DNA: TGTGCCAGCAGTTTATCATGGACAGGGGCTGGAAACACCATATATTTT.

This clonotype was seen repeatedly, ten times or more. The chain joins TRBV14 to TRBJ2-7, with 9 bases aligning to TRBD1. The CDR3 is made up of 14 amino acids. Trimming at V came to 4 bases and at J to 3 bases, leaving 4 bases not matched to a gene. Germline-derived CDR1 and CDR2 are SGHDN and FVKESK. The CDR3 loop is CASSLGQGLYEQYF. The CDR3, as DNA: TGTGCCAGCAGCCTGGGACAGGGACTCTACGAGCAGTACTTC.

This clonotype has at least ten counts. The J gene is TRBJ1-4, the V gene TRBV29-1, with no clear D. Germline V gene lookup returns CDR1 SQVTM and CDR2 ANQGSEA. V shed 1 base and J shed 2 bases, with 8 bases lying between them. The CDR3 consists of 14 residues. CDR3 in amino acids: CSVEVLATNEKLFF. For the CDR3, the DNA is TGCAGCGTTGAAGTCTTAGCGACTAATGAAAAACTGTTTTTT.

V usage is TRBV11-2 and J usage is TRBJ2-5; D might be TRBD1 (6 bases). The germline gives CDR1 SGHAT, CDR2 FQNNGV. Trimming pared 5 bases from V and 2 bases from J, leaving 15 bases between. The CDR3 covers 15 residues. CDR3 nucleotide sequence: TGTGCCAGCAGCCATCCCCGACAGGAACAAGAGACCCAGTACTTC. Translation gives CASSHPRQEQETQYF.

This clonotype was picked up many times. This chain links TRBV10-3 with TRBJ2-6; D call uncertain. V was shortened by 4 bases and J by 0 bases, with 10 bases between the two germline ends. The CDR3 is 16 amino acids. Germline V gene lookup returns CDR1 ENHRY and CDR2 SYGVKD. Here the CDR3 reads CAISGTRDSGANVLTF. Here the CDR3 DNA reads TGTGCCATCAGTGGGACCCGAGACTCTGGGGCCAACGTCCTGACTTTC.